These 20 T cell receptor beta chains share one sample of origin, sequenced in a study of T cells after yellow fever vaccination. TCRdb re-called the 5' RACE reads with MiXCR, one entry per CDR3 protein. The data hold 150,000 to 200,000 distinct CDR3 sequences, with 9.3% observed a single time. This specimen was CD8+ T cells sorted from PBMCs, taken 45 days after the yellow fever booster vaccination. The source is a man aged 18-30 years who received the YFV17D yellow fever vaccine.

The chain recombines TRBV11-3 with TRBJ2-2, with a weak D call TRBD2 (6 bases). This CDR3 region has 15 residues. The germline gives CDR1 SGHNT, CDR2 YENEEA. V lost 0 bases, J lost 6 bases, and 11 bases lay in between. CDR3 sequence: CASSLDFGGAGELFF. Written as DNA, the CDR3 is TGTGCCAGCAGCTTAGATTTCGGAGGGGCCGGGGAGCTGTTTTTT. Drawing the rest from reference TRBV11-3 and TRBJ2-2, the complete variable domain is EAGVVQSPRYKIIEKKQPVAFWCNPISGHNTLYWYLQNLGQGPELLIRYENEEAVDDSQLPKDRFSAERLKGVDSTLKIQPAELGDSAVYLCASSLDFGGAGELFFGEGSRLTVL.

This clonotype was counted many times. V and J are TRBV10-3 and TRBJ2-2, with 9 bases aligning to TRBD2. CDR1 ENHRY and CDR2 SYGVKD come from the germline V gene. CDR3 size: 14 residues. The J segment lost 0 bases and the V segment lost 10 bases, leaving 3 bases of the junction unmatched. This CDR3 reads CATLAGSNTGELFF. In DNA, the CDR3 is TGTGCCACTCTAGCGGGGTCGAACACCGGGGAGCTGTTTTTT.

The rearrangement links TRBV7-2 to TRBJ2-7; D possibly matches TRBD1 or TRBD2 (5 bases each). CDR1 SGHTA and CDR2 FQGNSA come from the germline V gene. The CDR3 runs to 18 residues. The V end lost 1 base, the J end lost 1 base, and 20 bases lay between the germline ends. The CDR3 loop reads CASSLVGRGPEVSYEQYF. CDR3 DNA sequence: TGTGCCAGCAGCTTAGTAGGTCGGGGACCAGAGGTTTCCTACGAGCAGTACTTC. Full variable domain (outside the CDR3, taken from reference TRBV7-2 and TRBJ2-7): GAGVSQSPSNKVTEKGKDVELRCDPISGHTALYWYRQSLGQGLEFLIYFQGNSAPDKSGLPSDRFSAERTGGSVSTLTIQRTQQEDSAVYLCASSLVGRGPEVSYEQYFGPGTRLTVT.

This clonotype occurred many times. This chain connects TRBV28 to TRBJ2-7; TRBD1 agrees at 10 bases. Germline CDR1 MDHEN, CDR2 SYDVKM. The trim removed 6 bases at V and 2 bases at J, leaving 13 bases unmatched. This CDR3 comprises 17 residues. The chain's CDR3 is CASSLPSDRGRAYEQYV. The CDR3 region has the DNA TGTGCCAGCAGCCTCCCCTCAGACAGGGGGCGAGCCTACGAGCAGTACGTC.

This clonotype has at least ten counts. The rearrangement joins TRBV14 to TRBJ1-1; 8 bases fit TRBD1. This CDR3 is built from 14 residues. Germline V gene lookup returns CDR1 SGHDN and CDR2 FVKESK. With V trimmed by 3 bases and J by 6 bases, 6 bases remained unmatched. This CDR3 reads CASSQRQGRAEAFF. The DNA for the CDR3 is TGTGCCAGCAGCCAGCGACAGGGGAGGGCTGAAGCTTTCTTT.

This clonotype was seen more than once but under ten times. This chain uses TRBV7-9 with TRBJ2-7; D not resolved. V was pared by 6 bases and J by 0 bases, with 9 bases between. This CDR3 has 13 residues. Germline CDR1 SEHNR, CDR2 FQNEAQ (reference sequence). Here the CDR3 DNA reads TGTGCCAGCAGTAGAGACGGCTCCTACGAGCAGTACTTC. Translating gives CASSRDGSYEQYF.

This chain connects TRBV24-1 to TRBJ2-1, with 7 bases fitting TRBD2. This CDR3 is built from 12 residues. V shed 2 bases, J shed 15 bases, and the junction held 6 bases outside the gene matches. Looked up from germline, CDR1 is KGHDR and CDR2 is SFDVKD. In DNA form, the CDR3 reads TGTGCCACCAGTGATTACGGACTAGTTCGGTTCTTC. It codes for CATSDYGLVRFF.

By share, this clonotype ranks as medium-sized. The gene calls are TRBV6-2 or TRBV6-3 and TRBJ2-7, with 11 bases lining up with TRBD1. Germline V gene lookup returns CDR1 MNHEY and CDR2 SVGEGT. Trimming cost V 0 bases and J 3 bases; bases outside gene matches: 1. This CDR3 has 15 residues. CDR3 DNA: TGTGCCAGCAGTTACTCCGGGACAGGGGGCTACGAGCAGTACGTC. Translating it yields CASSYSGTGGYEQYV.

This clonotype was observed a few times. The chain links TRBV3-2 to TRBJ2-7. TRBV3-2 is described as a pseudogene. The CDR3 covers 14 residues. CDR3 amino acids: CASSQDRYAYEQYV. DNA of the CDR3: TGTGCCAGCAGCCAAGATCGGTATGCCTACGAGCAGTACGTC.

V and J are TRBV14 and TRBJ2-3; D remains ambiguous. There are 14 residues in the CDR3. Germline V CDR1 and CDR2: SGHDN, FVKESK. V was clipped by 1 base and J by 5 bases, with 10 bases between them. CDR3: CASSQVPLGDTQYF. In DNA, the CDR3 is TGTGCCAGCAGCCAAGTACCCCTTGGAGATACGCAGTATTTT.

This clonotype was seen only a few times. This rearrangement joins TRBV7-6 to TRBJ2-1; D is possibly TRBD2 (6 bases). The CDR3 sequence is 15 residues long. Germline V gene lookup returns CDR1 SGHVS and CDR2 FNYEAQ. The V and J ends lost 4 bases and 6 bases respectively, with 16 bases between them. The CDR3: CASSYTLRGSNEQFF. CDR3 bases: TGTGCCAGCAGCTATACCCTACGGGGGAGCAATGAGCAGTTCTTC.

The gene calls are TRBV24-1 and TRBJ2-7, with 11 bases fitting TRBD1. The CDR3 sequence is 14 residues long. Germline lookup yields CDR1 KGHDR and CDR2 SFDVKD. Trimming took 6 bases from V and 2 from J; bases not matched to a gene: 2. The CDR3 DNA reads TGTGCCACCAGTCCGGGACAGGGGGCCTACGAGCAGTACTTC. It is translated as CATSPGQGAYEQYF.

The J gene is TRBJ1-5, the V gene TRBV28, with D perhaps matching TRBD1 (5 bases). The V end lost 6 bases, the J end lost 5 bases, and 14 bases lay between the germline ends. The CDR3 is made up of 14 amino acids. Germline values: CDR1 MDHEN, CDR2 SYDVKM. Here the CDR3 reads CASSRYRGDQPQHF. CDR3 in DNA: TGTGCCAGCAGCCGCTACCGGGGCGATCAGCCCCAGCATTTT.

V is TRBV2 and J is TRBJ2-3; 9 bases line up with TRBD1. Germline CDR1 SNHLY, CDR2 FYNNEI. This CDR3 spans 15 amino acids. V shed 7 bases, J shed 5 bases, and the junction held 10 bases outside the gene matches. The CDR3 nucleotides are TGTGCCAGCACCCTACCGGGACAGGGCAGAGATACGCAGTATTTT. It codes for CASTLPGQGRDTQYF. Full variable domain (missing parts from reference TRBV2 and TRBJ2-3): EPEVTQTPSHQVTQMGQEVILRCVPISNHLYFYWYRQILGQKVEFLVSFYNNEISEKSEIFDDQFSVERPDGSNFTLKIRSTKLEDSAMYFCASTLPGQGRDTQYFGPGTRLTVL.

This clonotype was counted a few times. The V gene is TRBV7-3, the J gene TRBJ1-1; no clear D. V lost 3 bases and J 1 base, leaving 6 bases between the germline ends. This CDR3 is built from 13 residues. Germline V lookup: CDR1 SGHTA, CDR2 FQGTGA. The CDR3 loop reads CASSFVANTEAFF. In nucleotides, the CDR3 is TGTGCCAGCAGCTTTGTAGCGAACACTGAAGCTTTCTTT.

In its sample, this clonotype was seen a few times. The chain recombines TRBV7-9 with TRBJ2-3; 8 positions agree with TRBD2. J gave up 5 bases and V 5 bases, and 3 bases lay outside the gene matches. CDR1 SEHNR and CDR2 FQNEAQ come from the germline V gene (reference sequence). The CDR3 runs 13 residues. CDR3 sequence (DNA): TGTGCCAGCAGCCAGCTAGCGGGAGATACGCAGTATTTT. It specifies CASSQLAGDTQYF. The full variable domain, rest sourced from reference TRBV7-9 and TRBJ2-3, is DTGVSQNPRHKITKRGQNVTFRCDPISEHNRLYWYRQTLGQGPEFLTYFQNEAQLEKSRLLSDRFSAERPKGSFSTLEIQRTEQGDSAMYLCASSQLAGDTQYFGPGTRLTVL.

This clonotype was picked up many times. The chain recombines TRBV12-3 or TRBV12-4 with TRBJ1-4; D remains ambiguous. V lost 3 bases, J lost 8 bases, and 7 bases lay in between. The CDR3 contains 12 residues. The DNA for the CDR3 is TGTGCCAGCAGTTTCTTCGGAGAAAAACTGTTTTTT. It specifies CASSFFGEKLFF.

There are a few counts of this clonotype. The J gene is TRBJ2-5, the V gene TRBV7-9, with D possibly matching TRBD1 (5 bases). There are 14 residues in the CDR3. The germline gives CDR1 SEHNR, CDR2 FQNEAQ (reference sequence). V lost 3 bases to trimming and J lost 0 bases, with 8 bases between them. For the CDR3, the DNA is TGTGCCAGCAGCTTTAGACAGAACCAAGAGACCCAGTACTTC. This sequence encodes CASSFRQNQETQYF.

Comments on this clonotype: A much larger clone lies a single base off, so this may be a read error. The chain has TRBV18 and TRBJ2-3; D is unclear. The CDR3 contains 12 residues. The germline V gene has CDR1 KGHSH and CDR2 LQKENI. The CDR3 bases are TGTGCCAGCTCACCACCGTCAGATACGCTGTATTTT. Translating it yields CASSPPSDTLYF. The whole variable domain, remainder taken from reference TRBV18 and TRBJ2-3, is NAGVMQNPRHLVRRRGQEARLRCSPMKGHSHVYWYRQLPEEGLKFMVYLQKENIIDESGMPKERFSAEFPKEGPSILRIQQVVRGDSAAYFCASSPPSDTLYFGPGTRLTVL.

The rearrangement joins TRBV25-1 to TRBJ2-5; 10 nucleotides align to TRBD1. The V gene end was trimmed by 6 bases and the J gene end by 2 bases; junction bases not matched to a gene: 9. The CDR3 totals 16 residues. The germline gives CDR1 MGHDK, CDR2 SYGVNS. CDR3 protein: CASRKTRDRGQETQYF. The CDR3 nucleotides are TGTGCCAGCAGGAAAACCCGGGACAGGGGACAAGAGACCCAGTACTTC.